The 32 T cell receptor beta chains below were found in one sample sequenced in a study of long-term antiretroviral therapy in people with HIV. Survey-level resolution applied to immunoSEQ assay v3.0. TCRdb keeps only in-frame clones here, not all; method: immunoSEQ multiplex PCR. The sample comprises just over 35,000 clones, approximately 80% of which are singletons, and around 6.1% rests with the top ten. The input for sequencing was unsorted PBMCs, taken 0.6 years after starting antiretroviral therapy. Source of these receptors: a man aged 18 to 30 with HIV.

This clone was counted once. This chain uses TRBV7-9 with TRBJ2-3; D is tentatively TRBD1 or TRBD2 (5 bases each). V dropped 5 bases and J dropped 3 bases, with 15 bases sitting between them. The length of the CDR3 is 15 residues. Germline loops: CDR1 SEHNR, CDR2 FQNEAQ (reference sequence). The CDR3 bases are TGTGCCAGCAGCACCCCTCTGGGGGTGACAGATACGCAGTATTTT. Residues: CASSTPLGVTDTQYF.

Written as DNA, the CDR3 is TGTGCCAGCAGCTTCGGGACGTCCGAGCAGTACTTC. This translates into CASSFGTSEQYF. This chain links TRBV7-9 with TRBJ2-7; D may correspond to TRBD1 or TRBD2 (5 bases each). The germline CDR1 and CDR2 sequences are SEHNR and FQNEAQ (reference sequence). Trimming took off 3 bases at V and 6 bases at J, with 9 bases between the two ends. The CDR3 length is 12 residues.

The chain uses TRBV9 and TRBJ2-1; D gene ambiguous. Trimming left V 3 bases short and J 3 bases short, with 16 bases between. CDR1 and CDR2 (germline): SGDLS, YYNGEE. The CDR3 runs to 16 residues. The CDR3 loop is CASSAPQKGDYNEQFF. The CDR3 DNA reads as TGTGCCAGCAGCGCCCCCCAGAAAGGCGACTACAATGAGCAGTTCTTC.

This CDR3 reads CASSPEIGPQPQHF. In DNA form, the CDR3 reads TGTGCCAGCTCACCAGAGATAGGGCCCCAGCCCCAGCATTTT. The rearrangement uses TRBV18 and TRBJ1-5, with D uncertain. V was cut by 2 bases and J by 7 bases, with 12 bases left in between. Germline CDR1 is KGHSH and CDR2 is LQKENI. This CDR3 spans 14 amino acids.

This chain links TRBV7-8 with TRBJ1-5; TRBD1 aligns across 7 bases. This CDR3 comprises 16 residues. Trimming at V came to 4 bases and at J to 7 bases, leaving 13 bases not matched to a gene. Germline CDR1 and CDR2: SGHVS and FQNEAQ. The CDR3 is CASSYTDRDEGQPQHF. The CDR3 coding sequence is TGTGCCAGCAGCTATACCGACAGGGATGAAGGGCAGCCCCAGCATTTT.

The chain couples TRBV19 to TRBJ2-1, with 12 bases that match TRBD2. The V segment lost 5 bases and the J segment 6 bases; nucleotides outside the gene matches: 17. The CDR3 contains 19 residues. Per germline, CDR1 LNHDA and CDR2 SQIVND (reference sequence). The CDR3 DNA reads TGTGCCAGTAGTTTACGACCGGGTACGCGGGGACTAGCGGGCAATGAGCAGTTCTTC. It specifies CASSLRPGTRGLAGNEQFF.

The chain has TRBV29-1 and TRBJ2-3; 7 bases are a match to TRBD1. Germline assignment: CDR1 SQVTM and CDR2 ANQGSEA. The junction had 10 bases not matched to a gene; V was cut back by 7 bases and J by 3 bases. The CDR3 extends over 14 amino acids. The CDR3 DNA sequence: TGCAGCGCAGTACCCAGACAGGGAACAGATACGCAGTATTTT. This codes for CSAVPRQGTDTQYF.

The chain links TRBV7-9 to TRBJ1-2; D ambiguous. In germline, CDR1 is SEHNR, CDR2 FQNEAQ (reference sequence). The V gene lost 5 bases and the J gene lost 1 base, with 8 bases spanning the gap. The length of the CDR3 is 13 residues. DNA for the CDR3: TGTGCCAGCAGCCAGGAATTTAACTATGGCTACACCTTC. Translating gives CASSQEFNYGYTF.

The chain's CDR3 is CASSPRDLYNEQFF. The CDR3 region has the DNA TGTGCCAGCAGCCCTAGGGATCTTTACAATGAGCAGTTCTTC. This chain joins TRBV11-2 and TRBJ2-1; no clear D gene. CDR3 length: 14 residues. V lost 5 bases, J lost 4 bases, and 12 bases lay in between. The germline V gene has CDR1 SGHAT and CDR2 FQNNGV.

The CDR3 loop is CASSPRGSSGAAQETQYF. Here the CDR3 DNA reads TGTGCCAGCTCACCACGAGGTTCGTCGGGAGCGGCTCAAGAGACCCAGTACTTC. The chain combines TRBV18 with TRBJ2-5; possible D gene TRBD2, 6 bases. The CDR3 is 18 amino acids. V dropped 1 base and J dropped 2 bases, with 20 bases sitting between them. The V gene's germline CDR1 is KGHSH and CDR2 LQKENI.

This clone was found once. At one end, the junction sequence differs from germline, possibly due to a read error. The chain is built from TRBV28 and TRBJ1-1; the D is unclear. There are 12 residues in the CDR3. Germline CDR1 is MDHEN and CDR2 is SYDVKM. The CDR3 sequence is CASSFWQSSAYF. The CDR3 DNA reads TGTGCCAGCAGTTTCTGGCAATCTTCTGCGTACTTT.

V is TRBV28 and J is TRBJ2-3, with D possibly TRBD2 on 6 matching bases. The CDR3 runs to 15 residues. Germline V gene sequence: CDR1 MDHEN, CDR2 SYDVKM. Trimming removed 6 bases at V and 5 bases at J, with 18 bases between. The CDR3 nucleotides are TGTGCCAGCAGCTCAGTGGGGGGTATTAGAGATACGCAGTATTTT. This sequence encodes CASSSVGGIRDTQYF.

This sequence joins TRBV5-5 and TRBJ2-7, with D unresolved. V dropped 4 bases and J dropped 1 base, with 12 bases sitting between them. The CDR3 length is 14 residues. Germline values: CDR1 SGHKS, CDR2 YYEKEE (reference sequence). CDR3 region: CASSPSASSYEQYF. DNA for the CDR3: TGTGCCAGCAGCCCGTCAGCCTCTTCCTACGAGCAGTACTTC. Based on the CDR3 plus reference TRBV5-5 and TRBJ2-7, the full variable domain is DAGVTQSPTHLIKTRGQQVTLRCSPISGHKSVSWYQQVLGQGPQFIFQYYEKEERGRGNFPDRFSARQFPNYSSELNVNALLLGDSALYLCASSPSASSYEQYFGPGTRLTVT.

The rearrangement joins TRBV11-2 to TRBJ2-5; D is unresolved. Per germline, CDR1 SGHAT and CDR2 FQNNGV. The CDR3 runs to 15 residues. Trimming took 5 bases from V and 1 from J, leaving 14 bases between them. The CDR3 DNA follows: TGTGCCAGCAGCAGACACAGAGGTATCCAAGAGACCCAGTACTTC. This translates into CASSRHRGIQETQYF. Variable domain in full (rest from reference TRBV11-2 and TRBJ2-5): EAGVAQSPRYKIIEKRQSVAFWCNPISGHATLYWYQQILGQGPKLLIQFQNNGVVDDSQLPKDRFSAERLKGVDSTLKIQPAKLEDSAVYLCASSRHRGIQETQYFGPGTRLLVL.

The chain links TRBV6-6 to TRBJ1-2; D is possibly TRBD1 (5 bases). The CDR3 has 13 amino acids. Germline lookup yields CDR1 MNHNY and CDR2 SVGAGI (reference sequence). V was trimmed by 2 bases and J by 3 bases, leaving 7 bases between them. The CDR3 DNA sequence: TGTGCCAGCAGTTACCCGGGGGACTATGGCTACACCTTC. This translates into CASSYPGDYGYTF.

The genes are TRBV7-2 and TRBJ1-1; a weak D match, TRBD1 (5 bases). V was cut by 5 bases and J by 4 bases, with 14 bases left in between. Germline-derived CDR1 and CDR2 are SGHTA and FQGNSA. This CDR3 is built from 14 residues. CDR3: CASSPYRRGTEAFF. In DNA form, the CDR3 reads TGTGCCAGCAGCCCCTACCGGAGGGGCACTGAAGCTTTCTTT.

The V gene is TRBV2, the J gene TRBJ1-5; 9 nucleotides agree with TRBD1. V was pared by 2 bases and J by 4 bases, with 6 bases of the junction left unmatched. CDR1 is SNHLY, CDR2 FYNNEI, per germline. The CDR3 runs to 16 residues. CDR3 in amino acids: CASSEYSGTGNQPQHF. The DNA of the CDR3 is TGTGCCAGCAGTGAATATTCGGGGACAGGGAATCAGCCCCAGCATTTT. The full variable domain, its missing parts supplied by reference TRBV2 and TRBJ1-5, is EPEVTQTPSHQVTQMGQEVILRCVPISNHLYFYWYRQILGQKVEFLVSFYNNEISEKSEIFDDQFSVERPDGSNFTLKIRSTKLEDSAMYFCASSEYSGTGNQPQHFGDGTRLSIL.

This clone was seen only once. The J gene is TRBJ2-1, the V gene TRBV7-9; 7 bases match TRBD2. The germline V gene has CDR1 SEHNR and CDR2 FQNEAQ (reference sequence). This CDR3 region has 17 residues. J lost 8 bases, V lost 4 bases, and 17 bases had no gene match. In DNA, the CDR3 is TGTGCCAGCAGCTCGACCCCTGGGGCGGGAGCGGTTGATGAGCAGTTCTTC. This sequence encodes CASSSTPGAGAVDEQFF.

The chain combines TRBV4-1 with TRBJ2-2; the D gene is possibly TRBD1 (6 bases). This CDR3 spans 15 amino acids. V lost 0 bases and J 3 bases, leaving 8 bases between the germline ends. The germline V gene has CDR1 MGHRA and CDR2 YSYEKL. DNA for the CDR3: TGCGCCAGCAGCCAAGAAGACAGGTACACCGGGGAGCTGTTTTTT. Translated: CASSQEDRYTGELFF.

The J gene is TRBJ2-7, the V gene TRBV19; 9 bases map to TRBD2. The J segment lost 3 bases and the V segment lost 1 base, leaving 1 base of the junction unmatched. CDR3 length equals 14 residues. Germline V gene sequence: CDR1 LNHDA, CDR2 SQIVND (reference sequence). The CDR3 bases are TGTGCCAGTAGTATAGGTAGCGGGAGCTACGAGCAGTACTTC. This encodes CASSIGSGSYEQYF.

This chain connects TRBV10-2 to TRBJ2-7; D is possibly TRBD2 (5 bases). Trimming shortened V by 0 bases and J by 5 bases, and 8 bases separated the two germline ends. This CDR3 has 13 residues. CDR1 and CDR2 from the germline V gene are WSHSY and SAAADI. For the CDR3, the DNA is TGCGCCAGCAGTGAGTCGTGGGAGAACGAGCAGTACTTC. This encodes CASSESWENEQYF.

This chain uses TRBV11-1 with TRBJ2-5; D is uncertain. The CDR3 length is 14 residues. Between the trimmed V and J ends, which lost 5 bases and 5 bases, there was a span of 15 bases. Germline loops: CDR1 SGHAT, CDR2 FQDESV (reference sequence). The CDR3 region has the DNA TGTGCCAGCAGCCCAGGAGTAGTACGGGAGACCCAGTACTTC. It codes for CASSPGVVRETQYF.

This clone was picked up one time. The CDR3 reads CASSVAPVINDEQYF. As DNA, the CDR3 is TGTGCCAGCAGCGTAGCGCCAGTAATCAACGACGAGCAGTACTTC. This chain joins TRBV9 and TRBJ2-7; the D is unclear. The germline V and J ends were trimmed by 0 bases and 5 bases, with 15 bases remaining between them. Germline V gene data show CDR1 as SGDLS and CDR2 as YYNGEE. The CDR3 sequence is 15 residues long.

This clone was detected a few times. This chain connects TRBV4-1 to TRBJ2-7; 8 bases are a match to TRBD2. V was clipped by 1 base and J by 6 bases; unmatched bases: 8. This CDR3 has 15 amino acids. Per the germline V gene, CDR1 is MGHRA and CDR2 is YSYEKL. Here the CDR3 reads CASSQATGGPGEQYF. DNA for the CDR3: TGCGCCAGCAGCCAAGCGACGGGAGGGCCGGGCGAGCAGTACTTC.

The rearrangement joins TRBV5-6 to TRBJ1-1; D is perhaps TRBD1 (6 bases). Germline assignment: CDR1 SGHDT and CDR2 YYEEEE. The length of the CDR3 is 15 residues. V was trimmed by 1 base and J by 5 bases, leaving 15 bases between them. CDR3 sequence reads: CASSLRGAGWTEAFF. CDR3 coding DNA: TGTGCCAGCAGCTTGCGGGGGGCCGGTTGGACTGAAGCTTTCTTT.

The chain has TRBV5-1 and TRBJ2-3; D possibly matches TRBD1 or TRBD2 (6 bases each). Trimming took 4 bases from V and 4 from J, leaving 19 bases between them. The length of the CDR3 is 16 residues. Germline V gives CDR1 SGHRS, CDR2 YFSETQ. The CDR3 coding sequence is TGCGCCAGCAGCATGCGGAGGGGGGACCTCCCAGATACGCAGTATTTT. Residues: CASSMRRGDLPDTQYF. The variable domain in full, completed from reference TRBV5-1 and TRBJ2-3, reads KAGVTQTPRYLIKTRGQQVTLSCSPISGHRSVSWYQQTPGQGLQFLFEYFSETQRNKGNFPGRFSGRQFSNSRSEMNVSTLELGDSALYLCASSMRRGDLPDTQYFGPGTRLTVL.

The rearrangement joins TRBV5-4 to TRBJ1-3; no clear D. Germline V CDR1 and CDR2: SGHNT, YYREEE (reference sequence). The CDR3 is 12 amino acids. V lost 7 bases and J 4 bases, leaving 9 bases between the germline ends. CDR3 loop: CASGYPGNTIYF. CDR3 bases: TGTGCCAGCGGATACCCCGGAAACACCATATATTTT.

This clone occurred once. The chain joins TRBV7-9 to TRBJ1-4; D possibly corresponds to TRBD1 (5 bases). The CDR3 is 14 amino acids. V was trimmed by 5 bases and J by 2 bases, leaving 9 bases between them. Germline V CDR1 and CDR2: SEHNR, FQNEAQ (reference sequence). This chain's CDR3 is CASSRGSTNEKLFF. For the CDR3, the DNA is TGTGCCAGCAGCCGGGGGAGTACTAATGAAAAACTGTTTTTT.

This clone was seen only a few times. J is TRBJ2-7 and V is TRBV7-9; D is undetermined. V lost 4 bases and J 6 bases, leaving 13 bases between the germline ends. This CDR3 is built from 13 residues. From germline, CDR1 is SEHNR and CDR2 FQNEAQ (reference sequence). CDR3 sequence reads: CASSSNPGSEQYF. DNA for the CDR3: TGTGCCAGCAGCTCCAACCCAGGCTCCGAGCAGTACTTC.

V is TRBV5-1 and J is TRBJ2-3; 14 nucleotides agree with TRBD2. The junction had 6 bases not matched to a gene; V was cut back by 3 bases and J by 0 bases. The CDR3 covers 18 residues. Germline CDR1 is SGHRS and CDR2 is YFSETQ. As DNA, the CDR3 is TGCGCCAGCAGCTCCGGACTAGCGGGAGGATATAGCACAGATACGCAGTATTTT. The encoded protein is CASSSGLAGGYSTDTQYF.

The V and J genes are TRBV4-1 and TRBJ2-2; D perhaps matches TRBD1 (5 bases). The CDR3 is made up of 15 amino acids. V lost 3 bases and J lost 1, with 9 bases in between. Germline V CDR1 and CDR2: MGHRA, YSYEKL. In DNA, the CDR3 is TGCGCCAGCAGCCAGAGGCAGGGGAACACCGGGGAGCTGTTTTTT. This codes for CASSQRQGNTGELFF.

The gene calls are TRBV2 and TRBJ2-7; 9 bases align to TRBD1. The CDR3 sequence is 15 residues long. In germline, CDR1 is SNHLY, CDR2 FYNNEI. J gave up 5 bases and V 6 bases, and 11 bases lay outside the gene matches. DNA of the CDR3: TGTGCCAGCAGCGCCTCCGGGACAGGGTTGAACGAGCAGTACTTC. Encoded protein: CASSASGTGLNEQYF.